This T cell receptor (beta chain) was observed in a study of T cells after somatic rescue of genetic block. V lost 3 bases, J lost 2 bases, and 11 bases lay in between. The CDR3 spans 14 residues. CDR1 and CDR2 from the germline V gene are LGHNA and YSLEER. Measured with immunoSEQ multiplex PCR; TCRdb has only the in-frame clones, and not every one. The profile covers 100,000 to 120,000 clones, with around 90% appearing a single time and approximately 1.5% taken by the ten largest. Sequencing was done on a sample of peripheral blood mononuclear cells (PBMCs). This TCR was recovered from a woman in her late teens or twenties. This chain connects TRBV4-3 to TRBJ2-7; D might be TRBD1 (5 bases). Here the CDR3 DNA reads TGCGCCAGCAGCCAGGTCCAAGGGGCCTACGAGCAGTACTTC. Translating it yields CASSQVQGAYEQYF.